The 30 T cell receptor beta chains in this list originate from one sample, sequenced in a study of cytomegalovirus exposure and HLA in healthy donors. Method: immunoSEQ multiplex PCR; TCRdb's copy keeps in-frame clones and lacks some. The sample lists 190,000 or so clones, approximately 84% occurring once. Source material: PBMCs. These receptors were collected from a woman aged 18-35 years in good health and CMV-seropositive.

The J gene is TRBJ2-3, the V gene TRBV4-3; 10 bases are a match to TRBD2. The CDR3 runs 18 residues. Germline V lookup: CDR1 LGHNA, CDR2 YSLEER. V lost 0 bases, J lost 3 bases, and 9 bases stayed unmatched. DNA for the CDR3: TGCGCCAGCAGCCAAGAAGGGAGAGCGGGGGGGAGGACAGATACGCAGTATTTT. This encodes CASSQEGRAGGRTDTQYF.

CDR3 DNA sequence: TGCGCCAGCAGCCTCAAGCCGGGACAGTCCACCGGGGAGCTGTTTTTT. This encodes CASSLKPGQSTGELFF. This chain links TRBV5-1 with TRBJ2-2; 7 positions match TRBD1. V lost 4 bases, J lost 4 bases, and 10 bases stayed unmatched. The CDR3 loop spans 16 amino acids. Looked up from germline, CDR1 is SGHRS and CDR2 is YFSETQ.

The gene calls are TRBV4-1 and TRBJ1-1; TRBD1 might be the D (5 bases). Germline values: CDR1 MGHRA, CDR2 YSYEKL. Trimming shortened V by 0 bases and J by 1 base, and 12 bases separated the two germline ends. This CDR3 contains 16 residues. For the CDR3, the DNA is TGCGCCAGCAGCCAAGATCCTCGGGGGAGGAACACTGAAGCTTTCTTT. This translates into CASSQDPRGRNTEAFF.

This chain connects TRBV5-6 to TRBJ1-2; the D is unclear. V lost 6 bases, J lost 8 bases, and 20 bases lay in between. The length of the CDR3 is 14 residues. From germline, CDR1 is SGHDT and CDR2 YYEEEE. The CDR3 DNA reads as TGTGCCAGCATCGAGGCCCGGCGCGGTTCAGGCTACACCTTC. Translation: CASIEARRGSGYTF.

This clone occurred once. The chain combines TRBV18 with TRBJ2-1, with 8 bases that match TRBD1. The CDR3 consists of 16 residues. V gave up 3 bases and J gave up 4 bases; unmatched junction bases: 8. CDR1 and CDR2 (germline): KGHSH, LQKENI. CDR3 loop: CASSPRTGFEYNEQFF. In nucleotides, the CDR3 is TGTGCCAGCTCACCGAGGACAGGGTTTGAGTACAATGAGCAGTTCTTC.

The chain has TRBV6-1 and TRBJ2-7, with TRBD2 matching over 12 bases. The CDR3 covers 15 residues. Germline-derived CDR1 and CDR2 are MNHNS and SASEGT. V lost 0 bases and J lost 4; bases outside the gene matches: 1. DNA for the CDR3: TGTGCCAGCAGTGAAGCGACTAGCGGGGGTTACGAGCAGTACTTC. This codes for CASSEATSGGYEQYF.

V usage is TRBV29-1 and J usage is TRBJ1-2; perhaps TRBD1 as D (6 bases). This CDR3 is built from 12 residues. Trimming took 5 bases from V and 5 from J, leaving 12 bases between them. Germline V gives CDR1 SQVTM, CDR2 ANQGSEA. The CDR3 bases are TGCAGCGTTTTGACAGGACTTTATGGCTACACCTTC. The encoded protein is CSVLTGLYGYTF.

The V call is TRBV19, the J call TRBJ2-7, with TRBD2 identical over 8 bases. CDR1 is LNHDA and CDR2 is SQIVND in the germline V gene (reference sequence). This CDR3 has 15 amino acids. Losses at the gene ends were 5 bases for V and 0 bases for J; bases not matched to a gene: 6. CDR3 nucleotide sequence: TGTGCCAGTAGTGGCAAGCGGGGGAGCTCCTACGAGCAGTACTTC. Its translation is CASSGKRGSSYEQYF.

The CDR3 sequence is CASSMEGRSYNEQFF. The CDR3 bases are TGTGCCAGTAGTATGGAGGGACGCTCCTACAATGAGCAGTTCTTC. This chain uses TRBV19 with TRBJ2-1; a weak D match, TRBD2 (6 bases). Trimming pared 3 bases from V and 0 bases from J, leaving 9 bases between. Germline V gives CDR1 LNHDA, CDR2 SQIVND (reference sequence). This CDR3 is 15 amino acids long.

The chain is built from TRBV21-1 and TRBJ1-1; the D call TRBD1 from the table was never checked on the DNA. TRBV21-1 is a documented pseudogene. CDR3 size: 16 residues. CDR3 loop: CASSKKKDRLKTEAFF. The CDR3 DNA is TGTGCCAGCAGCAAAAAAAAAGACAGGCTTAAGACTGAAGCTTTCTTT.

The chain links TRBV18 to TRBJ1-3, with D uncertain. Germline V lookup: CDR1 KGHSH, CDR2 LQKENI. The V end was cut by 3 bases, the J end by 7 bases, with 10 bases between. The CDR3 totals 13 residues. The CDR3 sequence: CASSPGGENTIYF. CDR3 in DNA: TGTGCCAGCTCACCGGGCGGGGAGAACACCATATATTTT.

The gene calls are TRBV10-2 and TRBJ2-1, with 8 bases aligning to TRBD2. The V gene's germline CDR1 is WSHSY and CDR2 SAAADI. This CDR3 region has 14 residues. Trimming cost V 6 bases and J 9 bases; bases outside gene matches: 10. The CDR3 spells CASRPNRGGGEQFF. DNA for the CDR3: TGCGCCAGCAGACCGAACCGGGGGGGCGGTGAGCAGTTCTTC.

The chain couples TRBV7-9 to TRBJ2-1; 8 positions match TRBD2. Looked up from germline, CDR1 is SEHNR and CDR2 is FQNEAQ (reference sequence). Trimming removed 5 bases from V and 7 bases from J; junction bases left unmatched: 7. CDR3 length equals 14 residues. CDR3 nucleotides: TGTGCCAGCAGCCCCGCCGGGAGGGAGAATGAGCAGTTCTTC. Translated: CASSPAGRENEQFF.

The rearrangement joins TRBV5-5 to TRBJ1-1, with D maybe TRBD1 (6 bases). Trimming removed 4 bases at V and 1 base at J, with 11 bases between. The CDR3 has 14 residues. Germline CDR1 and CDR2: SGHKS and YYEKEE (reference sequence). The CDR3 nucleotides read TGTGCCAGCAGCCTACGGACAGCGAACACTGAAGCTTTCTTT. Its translation is CASSLRTANTEAFF.

There are a few counts of this clone. The chain is built from TRBV2 and TRBJ2-1; TRBD1 might be the D (6 bases). Trimming stripped 0 bases from V and 6 bases from J, with 6 bases between. The germline gives CDR1 SNHLY, CDR2 FYNNEI. The CDR3 sequence is 13 residues long. This CDR3 is CASSEARGNEQFF. The CDR3 bases are TGTGCCAGCAGTGAAGCCAGGGGCAATGAGCAGTTCTTC.

The chain combines TRBV29-1 with TRBJ2-4; 8 bases line up with TRBD1. The CDR3 has 16 residues. Trimming removed 0 bases from V and 8 bases from J; junction bases left unmatched: 12. CDR1 SQVTM and CDR2 ANQGSEA come from the germline V gene. DNA for the CDR3: TGCAGCGTTGAAGATCCGGTGAGACAGGGGATGGACATTCAGTACTTC. This translates into CSVEDPVRQGMDIQYF.

V is TRBV18 and J is TRBJ2-2; D is undetermined. Trimming cost V 8 bases and J 1 base, with 11 bases left between them. CDR3 length equals 14 residues. The germline V gene encodes CDR1 KGHSH and CDR2 LQKENI. This CDR3 reads CASRGTGNTGELFF. The CDR3 region has the DNA TGTGCCAGCCGCGGCACGGGGAACACCGGGGAGCTGTTTTTT.

This clone showed up just a few times. The rearrangement joins TRBV19 to TRBJ1-5; a weak D match, TRBD1 (6 bases). The CDR3 consists of 17 residues. Per the germline V gene, CDR1 is LNHDA and CDR2 is SQIVND (reference sequence). Trimming cost V 5 bases and J 2 bases, with 19 bases left between them. CDR3 in DNA: TGTGCCAGTAGTGCCGGAGGGGGGGTTATGGGCAATCAGCCCCAGCATTTT. It specifies CASSAGGGVMGNQPQHF.

This chain joins TRBV25-1 and TRBJ2-7; TRBD2 is a possible D gene (6 bases). The V gene lost 6 bases and the J gene lost 3 bases, with 15 bases spanning the gap. Germline V gene sequence: CDR1 MGHDK, CDR2 SYGVNS. The CDR3 contains 14 residues. The CDR3: CASRPGGGYYEQYF. In DNA, the CDR3 is TGTGCCAGCAGACCAGGAGGAGGGTACTACGAGCAGTACTTC.

This clone was detected only a few times. This chain connects TRBV19 to TRBJ1-2; D possibly corresponds to TRBD1 (5 bases). Germline CDR1 LNHDA, CDR2 SQIVND (reference sequence). With 5 bases removed from V and 2 bases from J, the gap between germline ends came to 15 bases. The CDR3 runs to 15 residues. The CDR3 coding sequence is TGTGCCAGTAGTTTCCGGACACGGAACAACTATGGCTACACCTTC. Translating it yields CASSFRTRNNYGYTF.

CDR3 loop: CASSQGVRYGYTF. The DNA for the CDR3 is TGTGCCAGCAGCCAAGGGGTCCGCTATGGCTACACCTTC. This sequence joins TRBV7-9 and TRBJ1-2; weak D call: TRBD1 (5 bases). V was cut by 5 bases and J by 4 bases, with 11 bases left in between. Germline-derived CDR1 and CDR2 are SEHNR and FQNEAQ (reference sequence). The CDR3 covers 13 residues.

The J gene is TRBJ1-2, the V gene TRBV5-6, with D uncertain. Germline CDR1 and CDR2: SGHDT and YYEEEE. The CDR3 spans 13 residues. Trimming took 0 bases from V and 2 from J, leaving 5 bases between them. CDR3 DNA: TGTGCCAGCAGCTTGGACATAAACTATGGCTACACCTTC. Protein sequence: CASSLDINYGYTF.

Written as DNA, the CDR3 is TGCAGCGTTGTTTACCCCGGGACAGGGGGCACTAATGAAAAACTGTTTTTT. Its protein is CSVVYPGTGGTNEKLFF. J is TRBJ1-4 and V is TRBV29-1; TRBD1 matches at 12 bases. The CDR3 length is 17 residues. V lost 4 bases and J lost 2; bases outside the gene matches: 8. Germline CDR1 SQVTM, CDR2 ANQGSEA.

The chain links TRBV6-5 to TRBJ1-2, with 9 bases identical to TRBD1. V lost 2 bases, J lost 7 bases, and 8 bases stayed unmatched. There are 15 residues in the CDR3. The germline gives CDR1 MNHEY, CDR2 SVGAGI. This CDR3 reads CASSYRNRGQGGYTF. The CDR3 DNA sequence: TGTGCCAGCAGTTACAGGAACAGGGGGCAGGGTGGCTACACCTTC.

This chain links TRBV29-1 with TRBJ1-2, with 7 nucleotides matching TRBD1. With V trimmed by 5 bases and J by 4 bases, 4 bases remained unmatched. Germline-derived CDR1 and CDR2 are SQVTM and ANQGSEA. This CDR3 has 12 residues. The CDR3 region has the DNA TGCAGCGTTCTACAGGGGACCTATGGCTACACCTTC. Translation gives CSVLQGTYGYTF.

The CDR3 DNA follows: TGCGCCAGCAGCTCGGGGGAGAGCACCGGGGAGCTGTTTTTT. Its translation is CASSSGESTGELFF. V usage is TRBV5-1 and J usage is TRBJ2-2, with D tentatively TRBD2 (6 bases). Germline V lookup: CDR1 SGHRS, CDR2 YFSETQ. This CDR3 spans 14 amino acids. V was pared by 3 bases and J by 4 bases, with 10 bases between. Based on the CDR3 plus reference TRBV5-1 and TRBJ2-2, the full variable domain is KAGVTQTPRYLIKTRGQQVTLSCSPISGHRSVSWYQQTPGQGLQFLFEYFSETQRNKGNFPGRFSGRQFSNSRSEMNVSTLELGDSALYLCASSSGESTGELFFGEGSRLTVL.

The DNA for the CDR3 is TGTGCCAGCACCCCTCGCGGGACTAGCGGGGGGGCGCGCTGGAAGTTCTTC. Translating gives CASTPRGTSGGARWKFF. The V call is TRBV11-2, the J call TRBJ2-1; 16 bases line up with TRBD2. This CDR3 has 17 amino acids. The germline gives CDR1 SGHAT, CDR2 FQNNGV. V gave up 7 bases and J gave up 14 bases; unmatched junction bases: 17.

The chain combines TRBV19 with TRBJ2-5; D is perhaps TRBD2 (5 bases). Germline V gives CDR1 LNHDA, CDR2 SQIVND (reference sequence). Deletions cut 7 bases from V and 5 bases from J, with 14 bases between. The CDR3 spans 13 residues. The CDR3 coding sequence is TGTGCCAGTAAGCCGGGAAGCGTTGAGACCCAGTACTTC. It yields the protein CASKPGSVETQYF.

This clone was counted once. The J gene is TRBJ1-5, the V gene TRBV2; D may be TRBD1 (5 bases). CDR1 and CDR2 from the germline V gene are SNHLY and FYNNEI. This CDR3 comprises 16 residues. The V end was cut by 6 bases, the J end by 2 bases, with 17 bases between. The CDR3 DNA reads TGTGCCAGCAGCGAGGGCGGGGGAATGCGCAATCAGCCCCAGCATTTT. It yields the protein CASSEGGGMRNQPQHF.

This chain links TRBV29-1 with TRBJ1-2; D unclear. V was trimmed by 4 bases and J by 2 bases, leaving 11 bases between them. CDR1 is SQVTM and CDR2 is ANQGSEA in the germline V gene. The CDR3 has 13 residues. The CDR3 sequence: CSVAGEGNYGYTF. Here the CDR3 DNA reads TGCAGCGTTGCCGGGGAGGGAAACTATGGCTACACCTTC.